These 18 T cell receptor beta chains were sequenced from one sample in a study of T-cell reconstitution after alpha-beta-depleted transplantation in children listed by TCRdb under 2016. Libraries were constructed by PCR. Sequencing was performed on an Illumina HiSeq 2500. TCR library preparation used molecular barcoding, with unique molecular identifiers applied to normalize quantification of the TCRbeta repertoire. The public sequencing data were trimmed at Q25 with fastp and processed into clonotypes with MiXCR by TCRdb, which kept only in-frame beta chains. Each entry merges the rows of one CDR3 protein and shows their most common DNA and genes. Recorded for this sample are 200,000 to 250,000 distinct CDR3 sequences; 8% to 10% of them occurred a single time. The top ten hold approximately 5.9% of the sample. This material consisted of PBMCs from the stem cell graft donor, taken from the stem cell graft. These receptors all stem from a human donor who donated a stem cell graft to a child with acute lymphoblastic leukemia.

This clonotype has ten or more counts. This chain joins TRBV25-1 and TRBJ1-4; TRBD1 is a possible D gene (5 bases). Germline values: CDR1 MGHDK, CDR2 SYGVNS. The V gene lost 3 bases and the J gene lost 0 bases, with 8 bases spanning the gap. This CDR3 has 15 residues. CDR3 in DNA: TGTGCCAGCAGTGATATGGGGGCAACTAATGAAAAACTGTTTTTT. Translating gives CASSDMGATNEKLFF.

This chain joins TRBV18 and TRBJ2-5; TRBD1 might be the D (6 bases). The CDR3 consists of 18 residues. Germline V lookup: CDR1 KGHSH, CDR2 LQKENI. With 0 bases removed from V and 0 bases from J, the gap between germline ends came to 17 bases. CDR3 nucleotides: TGTGCCAGCTCACCACCATTTTTTCAGGGGTCGTACCAAGAGACCCAGTACTTC. Translated: CASSPPFFQGSYQETQYF.

This clonotype has ten or more counts. Germline and junction disagree at one end, which may indicate a read error. The gene calls are TRBV12-3 or TRBV12-4 and TRBJ2-4; the D is unclear. This CDR3 has 12 residues. The CDR3 DNA is TGTGCCAGCAGGTTAGCCAAAAACATTCAGTACTTC. Residues: CASRLAKNIQYF.

This clonotype was picked up a small number of times. The chain uses TRBV10-1 and TRBJ1-3; a weak D match, TRBD1 (6 bases). The V and J ends lost 3 bases and 4 bases respectively, with 13 bases between them. In germline, CDR1 is WNHNN, CDR2 SYGVQD (reference sequence). This CDR3 is 15 amino acids long. The CDR3 nucleotides read TGCGCCAGCAGTGACCAGGGACATGGCGGAAACACCATATATTTT. As protein: CASSDQGHGGNTIYF.

In this sample, this clonotype turned up a few times. This sequence joins TRBV18 and TRBJ2-2; no reliable D call. V was cut by 2 bases and J by 0 bases, with 10 bases left in between. This CDR3 is 16 amino acids long. Germline CDR1 KGHSH, CDR2 LQKENI. The CDR3 DNA follows: TGTGCCAGCTCACCATGGACGTCTGCGAACACCGGGGAGCTGTTTTTT. It codes for CASSPWTSANTGELFF.

The chain uses TRBV4-2 and TRBJ2-6; 7 nucleotides align to TRBD1. With V trimmed by 1 base and J by 1 base, 7 bases remained unmatched. CDR3 size: 18 residues. The V gene's germline CDR1 is LGHNA and CDR2 YNFKEQ. The CDR3 spells CASSQGTSDRSGANVLTF. CDR3 in DNA: TGTGCCAGCAGCCAAGGAACATCGGACAGGTCTGGGGCCAACGTCCTGACTTTC.

This clonotype came up a few times. The chain recombines TRBV4-2 with TRBJ2-7, with D hard to call. CDR1 and CDR2 (germline): LGHNA, YNFKEQ. Trimming took 1 base from V and 3 from J, leaving 10 bases between them. This CDR3 contains 14 residues. The CDR3 nucleotides read TGTGCCAGCAGCCAAGGCTCAGGTAACTACGAGCAGTACTTC. This codes for CASSQGSGNYEQYF.

The chain combines TRBV5-1 with TRBJ2-7, with D hard to call. The germline gives CDR1 SGHRS, CDR2 YFSETQ. Trimming left V 0 bases short and J 2 bases short, with 6 bases between. The CDR3 extends over 13 amino acids. The CDR3 coding sequence is TGCGCCAGCAGCTTGGACAGCCCCTACGAGCAGTACTTC. Its protein product is CASSLDSPYEQYF.

Turning to this clonotype: One end of the junction is discordant with germline, which a read error may explain. The CDR3 DNA sequence: TGTGCCACCAGTGATAATAATGAACAGTTCTTC. The encoded protein is CATSDNNEQFF. This sequence joins TRBV24-1 and TRBJ2-1; D unclear. Germline V gene data show CDR1 as KGHDR and CDR2 as SFDVKD. The CDR3 runs to 11 residues.

The gene calls are TRBV9 and TRBJ2-1; either TRBD1 or TRBD2 may fit D (5 bases each). V was trimmed by 0 bases and J by 0 bases, leaving 10 bases between them. The CDR3 spans 16 residues. Germline lookup yields CDR1 SGDLS and CDR2 YYNGEE. The DNA of the CDR3 is TGTGCCAGCAGCGTAGATGAGGGGAGCTCCTACAATGAGCAGTTCTTC. Translating gives CASSVDEGSSYNEQFF.

This clonotype appeared many times. J is TRBJ2-7 and V is TRBV5-1; TRBD1 might be the D (5 bases). This CDR3 region has 12 residues. Germline loops: CDR1 SGHRS, CDR2 YFSETQ. Between the trimmed V and J ends, which lost 0 bases and 5 bases, there was a span of 6 bases. The CDR3 reads CASSLGGHEQYF. DNA of the CDR3: TGCGCCAGCAGCTTGGGGGGCCACGAGCAGTACTTC.

This clonotype has only one observation. This chain links TRBV3-1 with TRBJ2-7, with TRBD1 matching over 9 bases. The CDR3 totals 15 residues. Trimming took 8 bases from V and 4 from J; bases not matched to a gene: 12. From germline, CDR1 is LGHDT and CDR2 YNNKEL (reference sequence). For the CDR3, the DNA is TGTGCCAGCCGAGGACTGGCGACAGGGGGATACGAGCAGTACTTC. This translates into CASRGLATGGYEQYF.

V usage is TRBV11-2 and J usage is TRBJ2-1; D is possibly TRBD1 or TRBD2 (5 bases each). The CDR3 has 14 residues. Germline CDR1 is SGHAT and CDR2 is FQNNGV. V was clipped by 3 bases and J by 8 bases, with 14 bases between them. As DNA, the CDR3 is TGTGCCAGCAGCTTGGTATTGGGGGTGGATGAGCAGTTCTTC. This codes for CASSLVLGVDEQFF.

There are many counts of this clonotype. The rearrangement uses TRBV10-3 and TRBJ2-5; either TRBD1 or TRBD2 may fit D (7 bases each). The CDR3 totals 14 residues. V was clipped by 6 bases and J by 1 base, with 12 bases between them. CDR1 is ENHRY, CDR2 SYGVKD, per germline. DNA for the CDR3: TGTGCCATCAGCGCCAGGGGGGGCCAAGAGACCCAGTACTTC. Translating gives CAISARGGQETQYF.

The chain is built from TRBV20-1 and TRBJ1-1; D is undetermined. CDR1 is DFQATT and CDR2 is SNEGSKA in the germline V gene (reference sequence). Trimming removed 3 bases at V and 5 bases at J, with 7 bases between. CDR3 size: 11 residues. As DNA, the CDR3 is TGCAGTGCTAGGGTCGGTACTGAAGCTTTCTTT. Amino acids: CSARVGTEAFF.

This clonotype appeared many times. V is TRBV14 and J is TRBJ2-7; D unclear. This CDR3 is 13 amino acids long. Trimming removed 3 bases at V and 4 bases at J, with 10 bases between. Germline loops: CDR1 SGHDN, CDR2 FVKESK. The CDR3 reads CASSQGRRYEQYF. CDR3 sequence (DNA): TGTGCCAGCAGCCAGGGCAGGAGATACGAGCAGTACTTC.

This rearrangement joins TRBV6-4 to TRBJ2-7, with TRBD1 identical over 7 bases. V dropped 2 bases and J dropped 0; count of bases not matched to a gene: 16. The CDR3 has 19 residues. Germline V gene data show CDR1 as MRHNA and CDR2 as SNTAGT. This CDR3 is CASSDTNLEDRRSSYEQYF. As DNA, the CDR3 is TGTGCCAGCAGTGACACCAACTTAGAGGACAGGAGAAGCTCCTACGAGCAGTACTTC.

Ten or more counts support this clonotype. The gene calls are TRBV7-6 and TRBJ2-2, with 7 bases that match TRBD1. The germline V gene encodes CDR1 SGHVS and CDR2 FNYEAQ. The junction had 5 bases not matched to a gene; V was cut back by 6 bases and J by 1 base. The CDR3 has 15 amino acids. This CDR3 reads CASRRQGVNTGELFF. The CDR3 DNA follows: TGTGCCAGCAGAAGACAGGGAGTGAACACCGGGGAGCTGTTTTTT.